Presented here are 2 T cell receptor beta chains from one specimen sequenced in a study of blood T cell repertoires in COVID-19. Profiled with immunoSEQ multiplex PCR; TCRdb holds only in-frame clones, not every one. Of nearly 350,000 clones in the sample, over 80% were seen once. Material: peripheral blood. The source of these receptors is a woman aged 45-60 years with COVID-19, enrolled during active disease.

The rearrangement joins TRBV3-1 (or the pseudogene TRBV3-2) to TRBJ2-1; TRBD1 aligns across 9 bases. This CDR3 is built from 16 residues. Per germline, CDR1 LGHDT and CDR2 YNNKEL (reference sequence). Trimming at V came to 2 bases and at J to 9 bases, leaving 11 bases not matched to a gene. The CDR3 loop reads CASSQLGTGKSSEQFF. The CDR3 nucleotides read TGTGCCAGCAGCCAATTAGGGACAGGGAAGAGCAGTGAGCAGTTCTTC.

Comment on this clone: Different DNA sequences within this sample yield the same CDR3. The V and J genes are TRBV24-1 and TRBJ2-7, with 10 bases lining up with TRBD1. Germline V lookup: CDR1 KGHDR, CDR2 SFDVKD. The CDR3 is made up of 15 amino acids. Trimming cost V 4 bases and J 1 base; bases outside gene matches: 3. The CDR3: CATSDPGQGSYEQYF. CDR3 bases: TGTGCCACCAGTGACCCGGGACAGGGGTCCTACGAGCAGTACTTC.